Listed here are 16 T cell receptor beta chains from one sample, sequenced in a study of T-cell memory formation after mild COVID-19. TCRdb analysed the 5' RACE reads with MiXCR anew, one entry per CDR3 protein. The sample carries 200,000 to 250,000 distinct CDR3 sequences, 9.4% recorded once. The material sequenced was PBMCs or a T cell subset sorted from them (not recorded which). The receptors here all came from a man between 18 and 35 years old who had mild COVID-19 (a few samples of this study predate the infection). Cell type and time point are not known.

CDR3: CASSHPVEGEKLFF. The DNA of the CDR3 is TGCGCCAGCAGCCATCCGGTAGAGGGGGAAAAACTGTTTTTT. The V gene is TRBV4-3, the J gene TRBJ1-4, with D possibly matching TRBD1 (5 bases). Trimming cost V 3 bases and J 8 bases, with 13 bases left between them. This CDR3 is built from 14 residues. Germline V gene sequence: CDR1 LGHNA, CDR2 YSLEER.

This clonotype was seen repeatedly, ten times or more. The J gene is TRBJ2-3, the V gene TRBV5-1; D gene unclear. This CDR3 region has 12 residues. In germline, CDR1 is SGHRS, CDR2 YFSETQ. V gave up 3 bases and J gave up 5 bases, with 7 bases separating them. CDR3 residues: CASSSTLDTQYF. The CDR3 nucleotides are TGCGCCAGCAGCTCCACTCTAGATACGCAGTATTTT.

Only a few counts were recorded for this clonotype. V and J are TRBV20-1 and TRBJ2-7; no definite D call. CDR1 and CDR2 from the germline V gene are DFQATT and SNEGSKA (reference sequence). There are 14 residues in the CDR3. V was shortened by 5 bases and J by 0 bases, with 14 bases between the two germline ends. DNA of the CDR3: TGCAGTGCTCAAGGTGCCATTGACTCCTACGAGCAGTACTTC. Protein: CSAQGAIDSYEQYF.

The chain links TRBV5-1 to TRBJ1-2; no clear D gene. With 2 bases removed from V and 4 bases from J, the gap between germline ends came to 6 bases. This CDR3 is built from 12 residues. CDR1 and CDR2 (germline): SGHRS, YFSETQ. The DNA of the CDR3 is TGCGCCAGCAGCTTTGAGTCCTATGGCTACACCTTC. It specifies CASSFESYGYTF.

This clonotype turned up a few times. Here the CDR3 reads CAISDKDKDRGKETQYF. The CDR3, as DNA: TGTGCCATCAGTGACAAAGACAAGGACAGGGGTAAAGAGACCCAGTACTTC. J is TRBJ2-5 and V is TRBV10-3; TRBD1 agrees at 9 bases. Unmatched junction bases numbered 11, after V lost 3 bases and J lost 3 bases. In germline, CDR1 is ENHRY, CDR2 SYGVKD. This CDR3 has 17 amino acids.

In this sample, this clonotype turned up a few times. The J gene is TRBJ1-4, the V gene TRBV20-1, with unresolved D. Trimming removed 6 bases from V and 7 bases from J, with 18 bases in between. The CDR3 has 14 residues. The germline V gene encodes CDR1 DFQATT and CDR2 SNEGSKA (reference sequence). CDR3 DNA: TGCAGTGCGCCCCCGGGCGGAGGGATTGAAAAACTGTTTTTT. Translation gives CSAPPGGGIEKLFF.

At least ten counts were recorded for this clonotype. One end of the junction is discordant with germline, which a read error may explain. The chain employs TRBV7-7 and TRBJ2-4; TRBD1 matches 10 bases. The CDR3 is 13 amino acids. CDR1 and CDR2 (germline): SSHAT, FNYEAQ (reference sequence). The CDR3 here is CASSFGTGDIQYF. As DNA, the CDR3 is TGTGCTAGCAGCTTCGGGACAGGGGACATTCAGTACTTC.

This clonotype was observed a few times. V gene TRBV5-1 combines with J gene TRBJ2-2, with a possible D match to TRBD1 (7 bases). The length of the CDR3 is 15 residues. Trimming pared 2 bases from V and 6 bases from J, leaving 14 bases between. CDR1 is SGHRS, CDR2 YFSETQ, per germline. The DNA for the CDR3 is TGCGCCAGCAGCTTAACCCAGGGGGGATCCGGGGAGCTGTTTTTT. It yields the protein CASSLTQGGSGELFF.

The V call is TRBV5-6, the J call TRBJ2-7; 10 nucleotides align to TRBD1. In germline, CDR1 is SGHDT, CDR2 YYEEEE. The CDR3 extends over 18 amino acids. The junction had 15 bases not matched to a gene; V was cut back by 5 bases and J by 1 base. As DNA, the CDR3 is TGTGCCAGCAGGCCCCGGGACAGGGGCCTTTATAGTTCCTACGAGCAGTACTTC. It specifies CASRPRDRGLYSSYEQYF.

Only a few counts were recorded for this clonotype. The chain couples TRBV2 to TRBJ1-1, with 10 bases that match TRBD1. Germline trimming cut 8 bases from V and 6 bases from J; bases unmatched to any gene: 6. Germline V gives CDR1 SNHLY, CDR2 FYNNEI. There are 13 residues in the CDR3. The CDR3 nucleotides read TGTGCCAGCCGAGGGACAGGGGTTGCTGAAGCTTTCTTT. Translating gives CASRGTGVAEAFF.

At least ten counts were recorded for this clonotype. The chain couples TRBV12-3 or TRBV12-4 to TRBJ1-1; TRBD1 is a possible D gene (5 bases). Deletions cut 4 bases from V and 4 bases from J, with 7 bases between. The CDR3 length is 12 residues. The CDR3 DNA is TGTGCCAGCAGTTGGGGGGGCACTGAAGCTTTCTTT. Residues: CASSWGGTEAFF.

The rearrangement links TRBV4-1 to TRBJ2-3, with 9 positions matching TRBD2. The germline gives CDR1 MGHRA, CDR2 YSYEKL. The CDR3 runs 20 residues. V lost 3 bases to trimming and J lost 4 bases; unmatched junction nucleotides: 20. In DNA, the CDR3 is TGCGCCAGCAGCCAGGACTACTTGCGGGGGGGCCGAGAGGTGCCAGATACGCAGTATTTT. This gives the protein CASSQDYLRGGREVPDTQYF.

This chain links TRBV12-3 or TRBV12-4 with TRBJ2-3; a weak D match, TRBD1 (5 bases). Trimming removed 7 bases at V and 1 base at J, with 12 bases between. The CDR3 contains 14 residues. This CDR3 is CASKTQTGTDTQYF. The CDR3 DNA reads as TGTGCCAGCAAGACTCAGACAGGCACAGATACGCAGTATTTT.

This sequence joins TRBV5-6 and TRBJ2-1; 9 bases fit TRBD1. Germline V CDR1 and CDR2: SGHDT, YYEEEE. The CDR3 consists of 17 residues. Trimming removed 2 bases from V and 2 bases from J; junction bases left unmatched: 8. CDR3 in amino acids: CASSFNRGQETYNEQFF. The CDR3 DNA reads as TGTGCCAGCAGCTTCAACAGGGGGCAAGAAACCTACAATGAGCAGTTCTTC.

This clonotype appeared once. The chain links TRBV11-2 to TRBJ1-5; weak D call: TRBD1 (5 bases). The CDR3 runs to 15 residues. V lost 1 base and J lost 1, with 8 bases in between. Germline CDR1 and CDR2: SGHAT and FQNNGV. The CDR3 loop is CASSLAGNSNQPQHF. The DNA of the CDR3 is TGTGCCAGCAGCTTAGCAGGGAACAGCAATCAGCCCCAGCATTTT.

The chain uses TRBV18 and TRBJ1-2, with D unclear. The CDR3 covers 12 residues. V dropped 6 bases and J dropped 4 bases, with 9 bases sitting between them. Germline values: CDR1 KGHSH, CDR2 LQKENI. CDR3 in DNA: TGTGCCAGCTCGGCCCAGCTCTATGGCTACACCTTC. Its translation is CASSAQLYGYTF.